Each of the 18 T cell receptor beta chains below was sequenced from the same sample in a study of early T cells in non-severe SARS-CoV-2 infection. TCRdb called the 5' RACE reads again in MiXCR, with one record for every CDR3 protein. This repertoire shows about 28,000 distinct CDR3 sequences, around 5.8% found once; its top ten account for 34%. The sample consisted of whole blood, taken at baseline. The source of these receptors is an adult who was a healthcare worker with PCR-confirmed SARS-CoV-2 infection or an uninfected control (not recorded which).

This clonotype was counted many times. The chain has TRBV20-1 and TRBJ2-7; no clear D gene. The germline V gene encodes CDR1 DFQATT and CDR2 SNEGSKA (reference sequence). This CDR3 region has 12 residues. V shed 5 bases and J shed 2 bases, with 10 bases lying between them. Here the CDR3 DNA reads TGCAGTGCTGCCCGGCGGACCTACGAGCAGTACTTC. This encodes CSAARRTYEQYF.

This clonotype was recorded many times. J is TRBJ2-7 and V is TRBV11-2; the match to TRBD1 covers 9 bases. The J segment lost 2 bases and the V segment lost 5 bases, leaving 7 bases of the junction unmatched. Looked up from germline, CDR1 is SGHAT and CDR2 is FQNNGV. CDR3 length: 15 amino acids. The CDR3 loop reads CASSLQGTGPYEQYF. DNA for the CDR3: TGTGCCAGCAGCCTTCAGGGGACAGGGCCCTACGAGCAGTACTTC.

The table lists this clonotype with many counts. CDR3 loop: CASSKGQAGNTIYF. The CDR3 DNA reads as TGTGCCAGCAGCAAGGGACAGGCTGGAAACACCATATATTTT. The chain combines TRBV7-6 with TRBJ1-3; 8 bases fit TRBD1. The V gene end was trimmed by 5 bases and the J gene end by 2 bases; junction bases not matched to a gene: 2. The CDR3 covers 14 residues. Germline CDR1 SGHVS, CDR2 FNYEAQ.

This clonotype was seen at least ten times. The V call is TRBV5-1, the J call TRBJ2-1; 9 positions match TRBD2. Unmatched junction bases numbered 6, after V lost 2 bases and J lost 3 bases. CDR3 length: 16 amino acids. The germline gives CDR1 SGHRS, CDR2 YFSETQ. CDR3 DNA: TGCGCCAGCAGCTTAGTGACTAGCGGAGGCTACAATGAGCAGTTCTTC. It is translated as CASSLVTSGGYNEQFF.

Ten or more counts support this clonotype. The rearrangement links TRBV6-6 to TRBJ2-2; weak D call: TRBD1 (5 bases). The germline V gene has CDR1 MNHNY and CDR2 SVGAGI (reference sequence). The CDR3 extends over 15 amino acids. The germline V and J ends were trimmed by 6 bases and 6 bases, with 17 bases remaining between them. DNA for the CDR3: TGTGCCAGCAGAAGGGAAGGGGTTCGCCCCGGGGAGCTGTTTTTT. It yields the protein CASRREGVRPGELFF.

This clonotype was detected many times. The rearrangement joins TRBV6-6 to TRBJ1-5, with D unclear. V was cut by 2 bases and J by 5 bases, with 7 bases left in between. Looked up from germline, CDR1 is MNHNY and CDR2 is SVGAGI (reference sequence). The length of the CDR3 is 13 residues. This CDR3 reads CASSYGSYQPQHF. Here the CDR3 DNA reads TGTGCCAGCAGTTACGGCTCTTATCAGCCCCAGCATTTT.

Worth noting for this clonotype: Since a much larger clone is just one base distant, this may be a read error. J is TRBJ2-6 and V is TRBV30; D gene ambiguous. Germline loops: CDR1 GTSNPN, CDR2 SVGIG (reference sequence). This CDR3 is built from 15 residues. The V end was cut by 4 bases, the J end by 2 bases, with 12 bases between. CDR3 sequence (DNA): TGTGCCTGGAACGGTGATTCCACTGGGGCCAACGTCCTGACTTTC. Translating it yields CAWNGDSTGANVLTF.

J is TRBJ2-3 and V is TRBV20-1; TRBD1 aligns across 10 bases. V lost 1 base to trimming and J lost 1 base; unmatched junction nucleotides: 2. The CDR3 consists of 15 residues. Germline V gene data show CDR1 as DFQATT and CDR2 as SNEGSKA (reference sequence). CDR3 region: CSARGDRGRTDTQYF. Written as DNA, the CDR3 is TGCAGTGCTAGAGGGGACAGGGGTCGCACAGATACGCAGTATTTT.

A few counts support this clonotype. The chain links TRBV7-8 to TRBJ2-7; D is undetermined. Germline V gene data show CDR1 as SGHVS and CDR2 as FQNEAQ. This CDR3 is 13 amino acids long. CDR3 protein: CATGEYQAHEQYF. CDR3 in DNA: TGTGCGACCGGAGAATACCAGGCCCACGAGCAGTACTTC.

This clonotype appeared many times. This chain joins TRBV20-1 and TRBJ2-1, with 12 positions matching TRBD2. This CDR3 is 21 amino acids long. Germline V lookup: CDR1 DFQATT, CDR2 SNEGSKA (reference sequence). Trimming removed 3 bases from V and 2 bases from J; junction bases left unmatched: 20. The CDR3 DNA sequence: TGCAGTGCTAGCCCCCCACCGGGACAGGGAGCTAGCGGGGGGGCCTACAATGAGCAGTTCTTC. The encoded protein is CSASPPPGQGASGGAYNEQFF.

This clonotype was detected ten times or more. The chain combines TRBV12-5 with TRBJ2-1, with D possibly being TRBD1 or TRBD2 (5 bases each). Germline CDR1 LGHNT, CDR2 FRNRAP. The V end was cut by 6 bases, the J end by 10 bases, with 22 bases between. CDR3 size: 15 residues. DNA of the CDR3: TGTGCTAGTGGCTTATCGCGGACACAACGCGGGGAGCAGTTCTTC. It encodes CASGLSRTQRGEQFF.

This clonotype has ten or more counts. V gene TRBV12-3 or TRBV12-4 combines with J gene TRBJ1-3; D gene uncertain. The length of the CDR3 is 15 residues. The germline V and J ends were trimmed by 1 base and 0 bases, with 7 bases remaining between them. CDR3 nucleotide sequence: TGTGCCAGCAGTTTAGGGTGGATCTCTGGAAACACCATATATTTT. Translated: CASSLGWISGNTIYF.

This clonotype occurred many times. The chain employs TRBV20-1 and TRBJ2-7, with 7 bases lining up with TRBD2. CDR1 is DFQATT and CDR2 is SNEGSKA in the germline V gene (reference sequence). The CDR3 is 9 amino acids. The CDR3 spells CSGRYEQYF. For the CDR3, the DNA is TGCAGCGGGAGGTACGAGCAGTACTTC.

At least ten counts were recorded for this clonotype. The J gene is TRBJ2-2, the V gene TRBV6-5, with 9 bases matching TRBD1. The trim removed 6 bases at V and 2 bases at J, leaving 4 bases unmatched. The CDR3 covers 15 residues. CDR1 MNHEY and CDR2 SVGAGI come from the germline V gene. CDR3 sequence: CASRLGQGNTGELFF. CDR3 DNA: TGTGCCAGCAGGTTGGGACAGGGTAACACCGGGGAGCTGTTTTTT.

The J gene is TRBJ1-4, the V gene TRBV12-3 or TRBV12-4; D may be TRBD1 (5 bases). Trimming cost V 1 base and J 10 bases, with 13 bases left between them. This CDR3 is 14 amino acids long. The CDR3 nucleotides read TGTGCCAGCAGTTTAGTGGGACTGGGGGGAAAACTGTTTTTT. It is translated as CASSLVGLGGKLFF.

This clonotype has a count of ten or more. The J gene is TRBJ1-5, the V gene TRBV6-2 or TRBV6-3, with D possibly TRBD1 on 6 matching bases. Germline values: CDR1 MNHEY, CDR2 SVGEGT. This CDR3 is 16 amino acids long. The V end was cut by 0 bases, the J end by 6 bases, with 15 bases between. DNA for the CDR3: TGTGCCAGCAGTTACTCGTATGTACAGGGAAGTCAGCCCCAGCATTTT. Translated: CASSYSYVQGSQPQHF.

This clonotype is classed as medium-sized. The chain is built from TRBV11-3 and TRBJ2-7, with TRBD1 matching over 7 bases. V shed 1 base and J 6 bases; nucleotides not matched to a gene: 3. Germline CDR1 reads SGHNT; CDR2 reads YENEEA. The CDR3 runs 13 residues. The DNA for the CDR3 is TGTGCCAGCAGCTTAGGGACAGGAACCGAGCAGTACTTC. Translating gives CASSLGTGTEQYF. Supplemented by reference TRBV11-3 and TRBJ2-7, the full variable domain reads EAGVVQSPRYKIIEKKQPVAFWCNPISGHNTLYWYLQNLGQGPELLIRYENEEAVDDSQLPKDRFSAERLKGVDSTLKIQPAELGDSAVYLCASSLGTGTEQYFGPGTRLTVT.

This sequence joins TRBV29-1 and TRBJ2-3, with 10 bases that match TRBD2. In germline, CDR1 is SQVTM, CDR2 ANQGSEA. The CDR3 length is 12 residues. J lost 6 bases, V lost 6 bases, and 3 bases had no gene match. The CDR3 here is CSVRGLADTQYF. The CDR3 DNA reads TGCAGCGTCCGGGGACTAGCGGATACGCAGTATTTT.